These T cell receptor beta chains were read from a single sample in a study of identifying expanded T cells in peripheral blood. Method: immunoSEQ multiplex PCR; TCRdb's copy keeps in-frame clones and lacks some. The sample holds about 130,000 clones, approximately 86% seen once. The sequencing sample was made of blood. The receptors were gathered from a person aged 18-69 years in good health. Both conserved end residues are part of each CDR3. Each record gives: CDR3 protein, CDR3 DNA, V gene, D gene, J gene, clone size, CDR3 length. D genes are given only for firm matches. Rows give clone size only sometimes, using once, few, many, or a class for an expanded clone.

cdr3_aa: CASSPRDREADTQYF
cdr3_nt: TGTGCCAGTAGTCCCCGGGACAGAGAAGCAGATACGCAGTATTTT
v_call: TRBV19
d_call: TRBD1
j_call: TRBJ2-3
clone_size: .
cdr3_length: 15

cdr3_aa: CASSPFSDEKLFF
cdr3_nt: TGTGCCAGCTCACCGTTTAGCGATGAAAAACTGTTTTTT
v_call: TRBV18
d_call: .
j_call: TRBJ1-4
clone_size: .
cdr3_length: 13

cdr3_aa: CASTTPGQGVPGELFF
cdr3_nt: TGTGCCAGTACCACCCCGGGACAGGGAGTCCCCGGGGAGCTGTTTTTT
v_call: TRBV19
d_call: TRBD1
j_call: TRBJ2-2
clone_size: .
cdr3_length: 16

cdr3_aa: CASSFRQGVYEQYF
cdr3_nt: TGTGCCAGCAGCTTTCGACAGGGAGTCTACGAGCAGTACTTC
v_call: TRBV11-2
d_call: TRBD1
j_call: TRBJ2-7
clone_size: .
cdr3_length: 14

cdr3_aa: CASSLIAGISYNEQFF
cdr3_nt: TGTGCCAGCAGCTTAATAGCGGGAATTTCCTACAATGAGCAGTTCTTC
v_call: TRBV7-2
d_call: TRBD2
j_call: TRBJ2-1
clone_size: .
cdr3_length: 16

cdr3_aa: CASSQKEERLGYGGAYEQYF
cdr3_nt: TGTGCCAGCAGCCAAAAAGAAGAAAGGCTTGGGTACGGGGGAGCCTACGAGCAGTACTTC
v_call: TRBV14
d_call: .
j_call: TRBJ2-7
clone_size: .
cdr3_length: 20

cdr3_aa: CASSEARTEETQYF
cdr3_nt: TGTGCCAGCAGCGAAGCCCGGACGGAAGAGACCCAGTACTTC
v_call: TRBV7-2
d_call: .
j_call: TRBJ2-5
clone_size: .
cdr3_length: 14

cdr3_aa: CASRTSGGAWETQYF
cdr3_nt: TGTGCCAGCCGGACTAGCGGGGGGGCCTGGGAGACCCAGTACTTC
v_call: TRBV7-9
d_call: TRBD2
j_call: TRBJ2-5
clone_size: .
cdr3_length: 15

cdr3_aa: CAISEQTTGEKLFF
cdr3_nt: TGTGCCATCAGTGAGCAGACTACTGGGGAAAAACTGTTTTTT
v_call: TRBV10-3
d_call: .
j_call: TRBJ1-4
clone_size: .
cdr3_length: 14

cdr3_aa: CASSQDWDPSSYNEQFF
cdr3_nt: TGTGCCAGCAGCCAAGATTGGGACCCGAGCTCCTACAATGAGCAGTTCTTC
v_call: TRBV14
d_call: .
j_call: TRBJ2-1
clone_size: .
cdr3_length: 17

cdr3_aa: CASSLAAGGTEAFF
cdr3_nt: TGTGCCAGCAGCTTAGCGGCAGGGGGCACTGAAGCTTTCTTT
v_call: TRBV7-9
d_call: TRBD1
j_call: TRBJ1-1
clone_size: few
cdr3_length: 14

cdr3_aa: CASSAGTPSSTDTQYF
cdr3_nt: TGTGCCAGCTCAGCCGGGACTCCTTCTAGCACAGATACGCAGTATTTT
v_call: TRBV18
d_call: .
j_call: TRBJ2-3
clone_size: .
cdr3_length: 16

cdr3_aa: CASRGTVPAGGPSGQYF
cdr3_nt: TGTGCCAGCAGAGGGACAGTTCCCGCGGGAGGGCCCTCGGGGCAGTACTTC
v_call: TRBV2
d_call: TRBD2
j_call: TRBJ2-7
clone_size: .
cdr3_length: 17

cdr3_aa: CASSKNNEQYF
cdr3_nt: TGTGCCAGCAGCAAGAATAACGAGCAGTACTTC
v_call: TRBV28
d_call: .
j_call: TRBJ2-7
clone_size: .
cdr3_length: 11

cdr3_aa: CASSKAPIAGGPAKNIQYF
cdr3_nt: TGTGCCAGCAGCAAAGCCCCAATAGCGGGAGGGCCAGCCAAAAACATTCAGTACTTC
v_call: TRBV21-1
d_call: .
j_call: TRBJ2-4
clone_size: .
cdr3_length: 19

cdr3_aa: CASSLRTGARNEQFF
cdr3_nt: TGTGCCAGCAGCCTTCGGACAGGGGCCCGCAATGAGCAGTTCTTC
v_call: TRBV28
d_call: TRBD1
j_call: TRBJ2-1
clone_size: .
cdr3_length: 15

cdr3_aa: CARWVLWAGDPSYNEQFF
cdr3_nt: TGCGCCAGGTGGGTGTTGTGGGCGGGAGATCCCTCCTACAATGAGCAGTTCTTC
v_call: TRBV10-1
d_call: TRBD2
j_call: TRBJ2-1
clone_size: .
cdr3_length: 18

cdr3_aa: CASSQGQGAYEQYF
cdr3_nt: TGTGCCAGCAGCCAAGGACAGGGAGCCTACGAGCAGTACTTC
v_call: TRBV11-3
d_call: TRBD1
j_call: TRBJ2-7
clone_size: many
cdr3_length: 14

cdr3_aa: CASSYSGGGNTEAFF
cdr3_nt: TGTGCCAGCAGTTACTCGGGGGGCGGGAACACTGAAGCTTTCTTT
v_call: TRBV6-5
d_call: .
j_call: TRBJ1-1
clone_size: .
cdr3_length: 15

cdr3_aa: CASSLGTREKDEQFF
cdr3_nt: TGTGCCAGCAGCTTAGGAACGCGCGAAAAGGATGAGCAGTTCTTC
v_call: TRBV7-9
d_call: .
j_call: TRBJ2-1
clone_size: .
cdr3_length: 15

cdr3_aa: CASRASGGPYQETQYF
cdr3_nt: TGTGCCAGCAGGGCTAGCGGGGGGCCGTACCAAGAGACCCAGTACTTC
v_call: TRBV6-6
d_call: TRBD2
j_call: TRBJ2-5
clone_size: .
cdr3_length: 16

cdr3_aa: CASSLAGGSYNEQFF
cdr3_nt: TGTGCCAGCAGTTTAGCGGGAGGATCCTACAATGAGCAGTTCTTC
v_call: TRBV2
d_call: TRBD2
j_call: TRBJ2-1
clone_size: .
cdr3_length: 15

cdr3_aa: CASSLLNQPQHF
cdr3_nt: TGTGCCAGCAGTTTACTGAATCAGCCCCAGCATTTT
v_call: TRBV28
d_call: .
j_call: TRBJ1-5
clone_size: .
cdr3_length: 12

cdr3_aa: CASSSTGASTDTQYF
cdr3_nt: TGCGCCAGCAGCTCGACAGGGGCCTCCACAGATACGCAGTATTTT
v_call: TRBV5-1
d_call: TRBD1
j_call: TRBJ2-3
clone_size: .
cdr3_length: 15

cdr3_aa: CASRLQGFSYEQYF
cdr3_nt: TGTGCCAGTAGACTACAGGGATTTTCCTACGAGCAGTACTTC
v_call: TRBV19
d_call: .
j_call: TRBJ2-7
clone_size: once
cdr3_length: 14

cdr3_aa: CASSQTRQGTGNTIYF
cdr3_nt: TGCGCCAGCAGCCAAACGAGACAGGGAACTGGAAACACCATATATTTT
v_call: TRBV4-1
d_call: TRBD1
j_call: TRBJ1-3
clone_size: .
cdr3_length: 16

cdr3_aa: CASSPGRGREATNEKLFF
cdr3_nt: TGTGCCAGCTCACCAGGCCGTGGCAGGGAGGCAACTAATGAAAAACTGTTTTTT
v_call: TRBV18
d_call: .
j_call: TRBJ1-4
clone_size: .
cdr3_length: 18

cdr3_aa: CASSQSGAGGGETQYF
cdr3_nt: TGTGCCAGCAGCCAGTCCGGGGCAGGGGGCGGGGAGACCCAGTACTTC
v_call: TRBV4-2
d_call: TRBD1
j_call: TRBJ2-5
clone_size: .
cdr3_length: 16

cdr3_aa: CASSSGSLRLSGNTIYF
cdr3_nt: TGTGCCAGCAGCAGTGGATCCCTTAGACTCTCTGGAAACACCATATATTTT
v_call: TRBV5-5
d_call: .
j_call: TRBJ1-3
clone_size: .
cdr3_length: 17

cdr3_aa: CASSVRGDSNQPQHF
cdr3_nt: TGTGCCAGCAGCGTAAGAGGGGATAGCAATCAGCCCCAGCATTTT
v_call: TRBV9
d_call: .
j_call: TRBJ1-5
clone_size: .
cdr3_length: 15

cdr3_aa: CASSGTRGTGELFF
cdr3_nt: TGTGCCAGCTCCGGGACTAGGGGAACGGGGGAGCTGTTTTTT
v_call: TRBV6-5
d_call: TRBD2
j_call: TRBJ2-2
clone_size: .
cdr3_length: 14

cdr3_aa: CASSLSNRANTEAFF
cdr3_nt: TGCGCCAGCAGCTTGTCCAACCGGGCCAACACTGAAGCTTTCTTT
v_call: TRBV5-1
d_call: .
j_call: TRBJ1-1
clone_size: .
cdr3_length: 15

cdr3_aa: CASSGSYREGAQPQHF
cdr3_nt: TGCGCCAGCAGTGGCTCTTACAGGGAGGGTGCTCAGCCCCAGCATTTT
v_call: TRBV23-1
d_call: .
j_call: TRBJ1-5
clone_size: .
cdr3_length: 16